Shown below are 23 T cell receptor beta chains from a single sample sequenced in a study of blood T cell repertoires in COVID-19. Some clones are missing from TCRdb's copy, which holds only in-frame ones; the method was immunoSEQ multiplex PCR. Altogether about 140,000 clones are present, about 90% being singletons, with the ten largest covering roughly a tenth. The sample was peripheral blood. The receptors here all came from a man aged 60-69 years with active or convalescent COVID-19.

The chain is built from TRBV5-1 and TRBJ1-1; 9 nucleotides agree with TRBD1. The germline V gene encodes CDR1 SGHRS and CDR2 YFSETQ. The length of the CDR3 is 14 residues. V shed 4 bases, J shed 4 bases, and the junction held 5 bases outside the gene matches. CDR3 nucleotides: TGCGCCAGCAGCGCACAGGGGGCGAGCACTGAAGCTTTCTTT. Translating it yields CASSAQGASTEAFF.

The gene calls are TRBV18 and TRBJ1-1; 7 bases map to TRBD1. The ends lost 2 bases at V and 6 bases at J; junction bases unmatched: 9. This CDR3 region has 15 residues. The germline gives CDR1 KGHSH, CDR2 LQKENI. The CDR3 sequence is CASSPRTTGPAEAFF. CDR3 DNA: TGTGCCAGCTCACCAAGGACGACAGGGCCCGCTGAAGCTTTCTTT.

This clone came up a few times. This chain joins TRBV30 and TRBJ1-1, with D possibly being TRBD1 (5 bases). V was trimmed by 2 bases and J by 0 bases, leaving 10 bases between them. Germline loops: CDR1 GTSNPN, CDR2 SVGIG (reference sequence). The CDR3 spans 14 residues. CDR3 in amino acids: CAWSLLTVNTEAFF. The CDR3 nucleotides read TGTGCCTGGAGTCTCCTGACAGTGAACACTGAAGCTTTCTTT.

The J gene is TRBJ1-3, the V gene TRBV27; D is unclear. Per germline, CDR1 MNHEY and CDR2 SMNVEV (reference sequence). CDR3 length equals 14 residues. V dropped 2 bases and J dropped 1 base, with 6 bases sitting between them. The CDR3 nucleotides read TGTGCCAGCAGTTTAGCGGGGTCTGGAAACACCATATATTTT. Its translation is CASSLAGSGNTIYF.

This sequence joins TRBV4-1 and TRBJ2-7, with a tentative D call TRBD2 (5 bases). This CDR3 region has 14 residues. CDR1 is MGHRA, CDR2 YSYEKL, per germline. V was pared by 0 bases and J by 4 bases, with 10 bases between. The DNA of the CDR3 is TGCGCCAGCAGCCAAGAACGGGAAATTTACGAGCAGTACTTC. Translation gives CASSQEREIYEQYF.

This chain connects TRBV28 to TRBJ2-5; 10 nucleotides line up with TRBD1. J gave up 6 bases and V 3 bases, and 7 bases lay outside the gene matches. The CDR3 spans 15 residues. The V gene's germline CDR1 is MDHEN and CDR2 SYDVKM. CDR3 nucleotide sequence: TGTGCCAGCAGTTTCCATCCGGGACAGGGGAAGACCCAGTACTTC. Translated: CASSFHPGQGKTQYF.

This clone appeared a few times. The gene calls are TRBV7-9 and TRBJ2-5, with TRBD1 matching 7 bases. Per germline, CDR1 SEHNR and CDR2 FQNEAQ (reference sequence). This CDR3 comprises 14 residues. V shed 5 bases, J shed 3 bases, and the junction held 6 bases outside the gene matches. In DNA, the CDR3 is TGTGCCAGCAGCCCCCCAGGGGGAAAAGAGACCCAGTACTTC. The encoded protein is CASSPPGGKETQYF. The complete variable domain, with remaining parts taken from reference TRBV7-9 and TRBJ2-5, reads DTGVSQNPRHKITKRGQNVTFRCDPISEHNRLYWYRQTLGQGPEFLTYFQNEAQLEKSRLLSDRFSAERPKGSFSTLEIQRTEQGDSAMYLCASSPPGGKETQYFGPGTRLLVL.

This clone has more than one count but fewer than ten. The chain carries TRBV4-2 and TRBJ2-1; possibly TRBD2 for D (6 bases). V gave up 0 bases and J gave up 7 bases, with 13 bases separating them. Germline assignment: CDR1 LGHNA and CDR2 YNFKEQ. The CDR3 spans 15 residues. In nucleotides, the CDR3 is TGTGCCAGCAGCCAAGAACCCGGGAGTGTGAATGAGCAGTTCTTC. Encoded protein: CASSQEPGSVNEQFF.

The rearrangement links TRBV28 to TRBJ1-5; 9 bases map to TRBD1. Germline assignment: CDR1 MDHEN and CDR2 SYDVKM. J lost 0 bases, V lost 4 bases, and 10 bases had no gene match. The length of the CDR3 is 18 residues. CDR3 in amino acids: CASSSPRQGVFSNQPQHF. Here the CDR3 DNA reads TGTGCCAGCAGTTCCCCCCGACAGGGGGTTTTTAGCAATCAGCCCCAGCATTTT.

This chain connects TRBV11-2 to TRBJ1-1, with D uncertain. Per the germline V gene, CDR1 is SGHAT and CDR2 is FQNNGV. The CDR3 consists of 14 residues. The V end was cut by 2 bases, the J end by 6 bases, with 13 bases between. The CDR3 DNA reads as TGTGCCAGCAGCTTACTATGGTCGCTCGCTGAAGCTTTCTTT. Protein sequence: CASSLLWSLAEAFF.

The chain is built from TRBV4-1 and TRBJ2-3, with D perhaps TRBD2 (6 bases). The CDR3 sequence is 16 residues long. CDR1 is MGHRA and CDR2 is YSYEKL in the germline V gene. Trimming left V 0 bases short and J 2 bases short, with 12 bases between. The CDR3 is CASSQDGDFFTDTQYF. DNA for the CDR3: TGCGCCAGCAGCCAAGATGGGGACTTTTTCACAGATACGCAGTATTTT.

Only one count was recorded for this clone. This rearrangement joins TRBV15 to TRBJ2-3; the D gene is possibly TRBD2 (6 bases). V gave up 4 bases and J gave up 1 base, with 9 bases separating them. This CDR3 comprises 14 residues. Germline V gene sequence: CDR1 LNHNV, CDR2 YYDKDF (reference sequence). The CDR3 region is CATSTQRGTDTQYF. The CDR3 bases are TGTGCCACCAGCACCCAGCGGGGCACAGATACGCAGTATTTT.

The sample holds one count of this clone. The same CDR3 can be traced to other DNA sequences in this sample. The rearrangement joins TRBV29-1 to TRBJ2-7; D might be TRBD1 (6 bases). Per germline, CDR1 SQVTM and CDR2 ANQGSEA. CDR3 length: 11 residues. V was cut by 4 bases and J by 4 bases, with 8 bases left in between. This CDR3 is CSVARGYEQYF. DNA of the CDR3: TGCAGCGTTGCCAGGGGATACGAGCAGTACTTC.

The chain links TRBV5-1 to TRBJ1-1; D uncertain. Between the trimmed V and J ends, which lost 0 bases and 3 bases, there was a span of 12 bases. Germline V gene data show CDR1 as SGHRS and CDR2 as YFSETQ. The CDR3 has 15 amino acids. CDR3 in DNA: TGCGCCAGCAGCTTGGATGGGCGAACGGACACTGAAGCTTTCTTT. Translation gives CASSLDGRTDTEAFF.

The V gene is TRBV5-4, the J gene TRBJ1-2, with 8 bases aligning to TRBD1. CDR1 is SGHNT and CDR2 is YYREEE in the germline V gene (reference sequence). The CDR3 covers 13 residues. The V gene end was trimmed by 4 bases and the J gene end by 4 bases; junction bases not matched to a gene: 3. The CDR3 reads CASSLTGAYGYTF. The CDR3 region has the DNA TGTGCCAGCAGCCTGACAGGGGCCTATGGCTACACCTTC.

This chain joins TRBV2 and TRBJ2-1; perhaps TRBD2 as D (6 bases). From germline, CDR1 is SNHLY and CDR2 FYNNEI. The V and J ends lost 6 bases and 10 bases respectively, with 16 bases between them. The CDR3 has 13 residues. This CDR3 is CASRGVLAGEQFF. As DNA, the CDR3 is TGTGCCAGCAGGGGGGTACTAGCCGGAGAGCAGTTCTTC.

The J gene is TRBJ1-2, the V gene TRBV7-2; 8 positions match TRBD1. J gave up 2 bases and V 2 bases, and 1 base lay outside the gene matches. The CDR3 runs 14 residues. Germline CDR1 SGHTA, CDR2 FQGNSA. The CDR3 DNA reads TGTGCCAGCAGCTTACGACAGGGGAACTATGGCTACACCTTC. This translates into CASSLRQGNYGYTF.

This clone was counted a single time. J is TRBJ2-1 and V is TRBV24-1; TRBD2 aligns across 9 bases. This CDR3 is built from 15 residues. V lost 3 bases and J lost 9; bases outside the gene matches: 8. Germline CDR1 is KGHDR and CDR2 is SFDVKD. The CDR3 nucleotides read TGTGCCACCAGTGATCCACGCGGGAGGGCCCTTGAGCAGTTCTTC. Amino acids: CATSDPRGRALEQFF.

The gene calls are TRBV2 and TRBJ2-1; TRBD2 is a possible D gene (7 bases). The CDR3 runs to 15 residues. CDR1 and CDR2 (germline): SNHLY, FYNNEI. V lost 10 bases to trimming and J lost 4 bases, with 20 bases between them. This CDR3 reads CAIELGGGTYNEQFF. CDR3 sequence (DNA): TGTGCCATAGAATTGGGGGGAGGGACATACAATGAGCAGTTCTTC.

This chain links TRBV28 with TRBJ1-5, with D possibly being TRBD1 (6 bases). Looked up from germline, CDR1 is MDHEN and CDR2 is SYDVKM. Trimming removed 6 bases at V and 3 bases at J, with 12 bases between. CDR3 length: 14 residues. CDR3 protein: CASRRQDVNQPQHF. CDR3 bases: TGTGCCAGCAGACGACAGGACGTCAATCAGCCCCAGCATTTT.

This clone was counted a single time. The chain carries TRBV2 and TRBJ2-7, with TRBD2 identical over 11 bases. Germline CDR1 is SNHLY and CDR2 is FYNNEI. The CDR3 has 16 residues. The V segment lost 4 bases and the J segment 2 bases; nucleotides outside the gene matches: 7. The CDR3 loop reads CASSGSFSGRAYEQYF. The CDR3 DNA reads as TGTGCCAGCAGTGGAAGCTTTAGCGGGAGGGCCTACGAGCAGTACTTC.

The chain recombines TRBV7-8 with TRBJ1-2; D is possibly TRBD1 (5 bases). The V and J ends lost 5 bases and 3 bases respectively, with 28 bases between them. The germline CDR1 and CDR2 sequences are SGHVS and FQNEAQ. The CDR3 sequence is 19 residues long. CDR3 residues: CASSPRVVAGNLLYYGYTF. The CDR3 coding sequence is TGTGCCAGCAGCCCGAGAGTAGTGGCAGGGAATCTACTATACTATGGCTACACCTTC.

The chain uses TRBV7-2 and TRBJ1-5; the D is unclear. The CDR3 covers 14 residues. V gave up 2 bases and J gave up 0 bases, with 5 bases separating them. Germline CDR1 is SGHTA and CDR2 is FQGNSA. The CDR3 loop is CASSLQDSNQPQHF. CDR3 in DNA: TGTGCCAGCAGCTTACAGGATAGCAATCAGCCCCAGCATTTT.